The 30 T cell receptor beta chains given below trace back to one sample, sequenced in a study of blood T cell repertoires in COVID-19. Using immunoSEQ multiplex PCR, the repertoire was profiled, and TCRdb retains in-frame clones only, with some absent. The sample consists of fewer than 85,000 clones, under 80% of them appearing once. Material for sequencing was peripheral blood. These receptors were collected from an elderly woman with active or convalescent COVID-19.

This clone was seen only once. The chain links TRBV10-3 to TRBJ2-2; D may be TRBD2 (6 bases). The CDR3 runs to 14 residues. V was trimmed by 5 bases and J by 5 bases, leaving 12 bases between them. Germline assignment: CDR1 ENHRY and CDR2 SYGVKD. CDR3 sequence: CAISWTAGTGELFF. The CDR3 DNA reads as TGTGCCATCAGTTGGACGGCGGGGACCGGGGAGCTGTTTTTT.

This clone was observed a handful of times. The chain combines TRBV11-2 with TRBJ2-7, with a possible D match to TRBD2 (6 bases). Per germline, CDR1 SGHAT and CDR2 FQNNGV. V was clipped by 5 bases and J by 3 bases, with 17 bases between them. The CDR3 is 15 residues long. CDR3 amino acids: CASSGAGQNYYEQYF. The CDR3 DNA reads TGTGCCAGCAGCGGCGCGGGGCAGAATTACTACGAGCAGTACTTC.

The CDR3 DNA is TGTGCCAGCAGCTCGGGGGGGGCCGGGGAGCTGTTTTTT. Its translation: CASSSGGAGELFF. The J gene is TRBJ2-2, the V gene TRBV7-2, with 8 bases that match TRBD2. Trimming took 4 bases from V and 6 from J; bases not matched to a gene: 1. Looked up from germline, CDR1 is SGHTA and CDR2 is FQGNSA. CDR3 length: 13 residues.

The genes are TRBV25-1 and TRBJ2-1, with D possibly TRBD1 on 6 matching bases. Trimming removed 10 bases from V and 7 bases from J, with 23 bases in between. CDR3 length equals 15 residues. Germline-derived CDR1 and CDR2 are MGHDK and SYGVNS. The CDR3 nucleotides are TGTGCCACCCATAACACAGGGAATTACGTAAATGAGCAGTTCTTC. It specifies CATHNTGNYVNEQFF.

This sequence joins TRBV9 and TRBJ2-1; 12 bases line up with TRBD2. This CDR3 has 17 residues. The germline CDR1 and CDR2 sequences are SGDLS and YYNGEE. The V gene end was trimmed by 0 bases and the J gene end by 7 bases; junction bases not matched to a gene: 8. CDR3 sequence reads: CASSVVGASGGANEQFF. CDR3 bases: TGTGCCAGCAGCGTAGTAGGGGCTAGCGGGGGGGCGAATGAGCAGTTCTTC.

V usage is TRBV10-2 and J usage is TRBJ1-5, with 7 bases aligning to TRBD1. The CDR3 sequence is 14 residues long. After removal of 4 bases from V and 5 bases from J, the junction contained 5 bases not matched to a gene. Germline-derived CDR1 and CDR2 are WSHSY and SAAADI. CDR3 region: CASSGSGQYQPQHF. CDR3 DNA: TGCGCCAGCAGTGGTTCGGGACAGTATCAGCCCCAGCATTTT.

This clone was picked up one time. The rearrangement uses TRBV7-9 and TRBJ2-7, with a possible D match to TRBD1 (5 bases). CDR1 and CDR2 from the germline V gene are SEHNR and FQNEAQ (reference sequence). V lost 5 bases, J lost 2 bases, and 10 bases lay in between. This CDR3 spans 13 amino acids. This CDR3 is CASSPPGPYEQYF. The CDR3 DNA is TGTGCCAGCAGCCCCCCAGGGCCCTACGAGCAGTACTTC.

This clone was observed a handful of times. The CDR3 here is CASMGPSISNQPQHF. The DNA of the CDR3 is TGTGCCAGCATGGGGCCATCCATTAGCAATCAGCCCCAGCATTTT. This sequence joins TRBV2 and TRBJ1-5; possibly TRBD1 for D (5 bases). Germline V gives CDR1 SNHLY, CDR2 FYNNEI. The CDR3 contains 15 residues. V lost 7 bases, J lost 0 bases, and 13 bases lay in between. Full variable domain (remainder filled in from reference TRBV2 and TRBJ1-5): EPEVTQTPSHQVTQMGQEVILRCVPISNHLYFYWYRQILGQKVEFLVSFYNNEISEKSEIFDDQFSVERPDGSNFTLKIRSTKLEDSAMYFCASMGPSISNQPQHFGDGTRLSIL.

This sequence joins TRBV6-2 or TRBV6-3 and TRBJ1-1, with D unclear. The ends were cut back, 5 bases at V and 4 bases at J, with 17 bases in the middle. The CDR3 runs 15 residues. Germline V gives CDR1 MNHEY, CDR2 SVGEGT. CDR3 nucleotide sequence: TGTGCCAGCAGTATCCCGGTGACAACGGTCACTGAAGCTTTCTTT. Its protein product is CASSIPVTTVTEAFF.

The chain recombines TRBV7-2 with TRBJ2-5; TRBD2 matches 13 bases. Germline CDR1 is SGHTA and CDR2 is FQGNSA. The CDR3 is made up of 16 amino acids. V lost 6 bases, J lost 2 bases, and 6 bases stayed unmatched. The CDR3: CASSSGLAGEQETQYF. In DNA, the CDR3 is TGTGCCAGCAGTTCTGGACTAGCGGGAGAACAAGAGACCCAGTACTTC.

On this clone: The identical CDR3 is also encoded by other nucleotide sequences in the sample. CDR3 amino acids: CASSPRQGVQETQYF. In nucleotides, the CDR3 is TGTGCCAGCTCACCACGACAGGGAGTTCAAGAGACCCAGTACTTC. V is TRBV18 and J is TRBJ2-5; the match to TRBD1 covers 7 bases. The germline CDR1 and CDR2 sequences are KGHSH and LQKENI. With V trimmed by 1 base and J by 2 bases, 4 bases remained unmatched. The CDR3 spans 15 residues.

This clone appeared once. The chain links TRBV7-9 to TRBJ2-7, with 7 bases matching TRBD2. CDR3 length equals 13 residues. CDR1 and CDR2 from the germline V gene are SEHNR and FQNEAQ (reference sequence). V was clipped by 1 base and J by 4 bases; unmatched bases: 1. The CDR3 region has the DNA TGTGCCAGCAGCTTAGGAGCGGGGTACGAGCAGTACTTC. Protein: CASSLGAGYEQYF.

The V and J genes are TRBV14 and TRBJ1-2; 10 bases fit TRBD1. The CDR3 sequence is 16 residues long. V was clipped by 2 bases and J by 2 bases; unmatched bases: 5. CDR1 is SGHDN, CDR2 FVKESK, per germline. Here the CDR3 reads CASSQTSGQGNYGYTF. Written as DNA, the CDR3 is TGTGCCAGCAGCCAAACCTCGGGACAGGGGAACTATGGCTACACCTTC.

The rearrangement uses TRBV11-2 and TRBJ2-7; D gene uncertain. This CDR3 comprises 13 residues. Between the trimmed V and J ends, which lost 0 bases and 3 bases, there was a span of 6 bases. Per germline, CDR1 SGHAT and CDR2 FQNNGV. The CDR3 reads CASSLEGVYEQYF. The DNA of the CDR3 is TGTGCCAGCAGCTTAGAAGGAGTCTACGAGCAGTACTTC.

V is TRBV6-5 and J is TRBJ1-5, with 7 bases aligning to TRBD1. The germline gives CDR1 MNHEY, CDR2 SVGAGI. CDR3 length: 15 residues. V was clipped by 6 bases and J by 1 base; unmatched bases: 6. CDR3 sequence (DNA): TGTGCCAGCAGGGAGGGGGCTTCGAGCAATCAGCCCCAGCATTTT. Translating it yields CASREGASSNQPQHF.

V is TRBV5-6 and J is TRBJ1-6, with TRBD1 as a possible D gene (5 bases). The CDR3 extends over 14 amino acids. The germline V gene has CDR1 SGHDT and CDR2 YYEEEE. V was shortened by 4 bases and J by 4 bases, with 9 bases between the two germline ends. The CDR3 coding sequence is TGTGCCAGCAGCGCCGGGGGATATAATTCACCCCTCCACTTT. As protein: CASSAGGYNSPLHF.

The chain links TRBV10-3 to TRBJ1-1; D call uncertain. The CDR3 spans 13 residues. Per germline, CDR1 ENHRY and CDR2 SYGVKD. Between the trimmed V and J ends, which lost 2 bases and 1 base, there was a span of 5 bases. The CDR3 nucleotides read TGTGCCATCAGTGAGGGCCAGAACACTGAAGCTTTCTTT. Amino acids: CAISEGQNTEAFF.

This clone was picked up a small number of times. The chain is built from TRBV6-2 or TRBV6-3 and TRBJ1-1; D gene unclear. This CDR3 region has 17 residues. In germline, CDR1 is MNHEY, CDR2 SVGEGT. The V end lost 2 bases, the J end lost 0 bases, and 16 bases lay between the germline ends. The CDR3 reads CASSYTILQSMNTEAFF. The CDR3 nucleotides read TGTGCCAGCAGTTACACTATCCTGCAGTCCATGAACACTGAAGCTTTCTTT.

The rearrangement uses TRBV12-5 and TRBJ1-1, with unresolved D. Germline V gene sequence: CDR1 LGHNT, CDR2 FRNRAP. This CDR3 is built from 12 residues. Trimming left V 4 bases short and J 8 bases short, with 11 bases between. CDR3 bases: TGTGCTAGTGGTTCCCGTGGAGGAGAAGCTTTCTTT. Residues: CASGSRGGEAFF.

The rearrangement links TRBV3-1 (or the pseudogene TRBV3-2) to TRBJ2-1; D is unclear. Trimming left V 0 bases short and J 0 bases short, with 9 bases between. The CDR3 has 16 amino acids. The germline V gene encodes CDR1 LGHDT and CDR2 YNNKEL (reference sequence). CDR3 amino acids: CASSQDPTSSYNEQFF. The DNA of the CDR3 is TGTGCCAGCAGCCAAGATCCTACGAGCTCCTACAATGAGCAGTTCTTC.

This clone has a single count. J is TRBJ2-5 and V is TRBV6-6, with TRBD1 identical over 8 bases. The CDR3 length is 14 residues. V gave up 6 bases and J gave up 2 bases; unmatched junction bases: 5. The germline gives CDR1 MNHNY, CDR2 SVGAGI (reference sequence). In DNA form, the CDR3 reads TGTGCCAGCAGCCCGACAGGGGATCAAGAGACCCAGTACTTC. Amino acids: CASSPTGDQETQYF.

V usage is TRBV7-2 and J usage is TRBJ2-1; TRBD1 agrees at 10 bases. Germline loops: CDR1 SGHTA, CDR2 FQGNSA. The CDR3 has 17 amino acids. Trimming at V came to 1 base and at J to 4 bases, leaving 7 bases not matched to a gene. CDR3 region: CASSLGLGDRGYNEQFF. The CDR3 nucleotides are TGTGCCAGCAGCTTAGGCCTGGGGGACAGGGGATACAATGAGCAGTTCTTC.

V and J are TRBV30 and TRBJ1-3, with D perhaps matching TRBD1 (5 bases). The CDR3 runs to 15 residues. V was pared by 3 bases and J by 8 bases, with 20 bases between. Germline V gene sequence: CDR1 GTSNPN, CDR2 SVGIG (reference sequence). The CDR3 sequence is CAWRKDSGLRDTIYF. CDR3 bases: TGTGCCTGGAGGAAAGACTCGGGACTTAGAGACACCATATATTTT.

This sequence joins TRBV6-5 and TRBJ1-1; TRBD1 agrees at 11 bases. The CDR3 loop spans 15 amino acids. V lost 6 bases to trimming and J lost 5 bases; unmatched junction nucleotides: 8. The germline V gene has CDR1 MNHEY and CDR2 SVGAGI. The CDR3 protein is CASREGQGVWTEAFF. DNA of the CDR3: TGTGCCAGCAGGGAGGGACAGGGGGTGTGGACTGAAGCTTTCTTT.

CDR3 amino acids: CASSPRQGGDGYTF. The CDR3 DNA follows: TGTGCCAGCTCCCCCCGGCAGGGGGGCGATGGCTACACCTTC. The chain combines TRBV18 with TRBJ1-2; TRBD1 aligns across 7 bases. Germline loops: CDR1 KGHSH, CDR2 LQKENI. V shed 6 bases, J shed 6 bases, and the junction held 10 bases outside the gene matches. This CDR3 region has 14 residues.

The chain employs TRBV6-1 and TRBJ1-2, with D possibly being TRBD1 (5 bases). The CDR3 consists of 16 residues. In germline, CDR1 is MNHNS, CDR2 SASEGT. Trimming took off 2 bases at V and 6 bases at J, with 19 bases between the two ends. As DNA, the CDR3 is TGTGCCAGCAGTGAATTTGGCAAAGGGGAGGGCCATGGCTACACCTTC. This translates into CASSEFGKGEGHGYTF.

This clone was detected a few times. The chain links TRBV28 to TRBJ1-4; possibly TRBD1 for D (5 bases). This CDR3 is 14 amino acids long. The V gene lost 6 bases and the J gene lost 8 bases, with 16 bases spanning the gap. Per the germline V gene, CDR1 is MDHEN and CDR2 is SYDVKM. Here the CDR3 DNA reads TGTGCCAGCAGCTTACCCAGGGTTAGAGAAAAACTGTTTTTT. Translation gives CASSLPRVREKLFF.

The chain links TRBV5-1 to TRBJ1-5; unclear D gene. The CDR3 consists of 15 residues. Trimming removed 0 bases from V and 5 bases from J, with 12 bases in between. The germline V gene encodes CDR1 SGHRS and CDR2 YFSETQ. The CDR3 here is CASSLGVGRDQPQHF. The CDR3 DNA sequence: TGCGCCAGCAGCTTGGGGGTGGGGAGGGATCAGCCCCAGCATTTT.

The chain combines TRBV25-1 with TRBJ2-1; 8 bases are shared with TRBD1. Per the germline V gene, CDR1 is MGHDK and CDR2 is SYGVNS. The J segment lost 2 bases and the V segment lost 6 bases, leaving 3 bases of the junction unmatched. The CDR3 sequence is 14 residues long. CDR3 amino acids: CASSAGGAYNEQFF. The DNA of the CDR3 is TGTGCCAGCAGCGCAGGGGGCGCCTACAATGAGCAGTTCTTC.

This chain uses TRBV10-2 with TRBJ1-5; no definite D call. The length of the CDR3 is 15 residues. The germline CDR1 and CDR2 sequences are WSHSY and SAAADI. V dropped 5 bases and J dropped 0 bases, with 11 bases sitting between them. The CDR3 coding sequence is TGCGCCAGCAGTCACTCGGTCGGTAGCAATCAGCCCCAGCATTTT. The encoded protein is CASSHSVGSNQPQHF.